The 10 T cell receptor beta chains listed next were all sequenced from one sample in a study of blood T cell repertoires in COVID-19 (dated by TCRdb to 2019 to 2021). The receptor library was made with the immunoSEQ multiplex PCR assay. The clones in this table, taken by TCRdb from immuneACCESS, are in-frame only. Not every clone is retained; where verified, under half of the shortfall comes from an unresolved V gene, and the cause of the rest is unknown. Recorded for this sample are about 150,000 clones; approximately 88% of them occurred a single time. Roughly a tenth of the sample goes to the ten largest clones. The specimen sequenced was peripheral blood. The origin of the receptors is a man aged 55 to 70 with active or convalescent COVID-19.

This clone showed up just a few times. The J gene is TRBJ2-1, the V gene TRBV6-1; TRBD2 aligns across 8 bases. Germline loops: CDR1 MNHNS, CDR2 SASEGT. The junction had 10 bases not matched to a gene; V was cut back by 0 bases and J by 3 bases. The CDR3 loop spans 18 amino acids. As DNA, the CDR3 is TGTGCCAGCAGTGAAGCCGGGGGGGCGGGAGGCCTCTACAATGAGCAGTTCTTC. Encoded protein: CASSEAGGAGGLYNEQFF.

This clone showed up many times. The chain recombines TRBV6-5 with TRBJ1-2; the D gene is possibly TRBD1 (6 bases). Trimming stripped 10 bases from V and 2 bases from J, with 14 bases between. The germline CDR1 and CDR2 sequences are MNHEY and SVGAGI. The CDR3 totals 13 residues. CDR3 sequence: CAIRQVGNYGYTF. In nucleotides, the CDR3 is TGTGCCATCCGACAGGTCGGAAACTATGGCTACACCTTC.

This clone was seen repeatedly, ten times or more. The CDR3 DNA reads TGTGCCAGCAGAGAAACACAGGAGAACACCGGGGAGCTGTTTTTT. This translates into CASRETQENTGELFF. J is TRBJ2-2 and V is TRBV7-9, with D possibly TRBD1 on 5 matching bases. The germline V and J ends were trimmed by 6 bases and 1 base, with 12 bases remaining between them. Germline values: CDR1 SEHNR, CDR2 FQNEAQ (reference sequence). The length of the CDR3 is 15 residues. The full variable domain, rest sourced from reference TRBV7-9 and TRBJ2-2, is DTGVSQNPRHKITKRGQNVTFRCDPISEHNRLYWYRQTLGQGPEFLTYFQNEAQLEKSRLLSDRFSAERPKGSFSTLEIQRTEQGDSAMYLCASRETQENTGELFFGEGSRLTVL.

This rearrangement joins TRBV27 to TRBJ2-3, with 14 bases lining up with TRBD2. The CDR3 extends over 16 amino acids. Per germline, CDR1 MNHEY and CDR2 SMNVEV (reference sequence). The trim removed 6 bases at V and 2 bases at J, leaving 4 bases unmatched. CDR3 coding DNA: TGTGCCAGCAGAAAGACTAGCGGGAGGGTCACAGATACGCAGTATTTT. Translated: CASRKTSGRVTDTQYF.

The J gene is TRBJ2-3, the V gene TRBV5-1; 7 bases agree with TRBD1. Germline V gene data show CDR1 as SGHRS and CDR2 as YFSETQ. CDR3 length: 15 residues. Trimming removed 4 bases from V and 6 bases from J; junction bases left unmatched: 11. CDR3 amino acids: CASSEGQRNMDTQYF. The CDR3 DNA follows: TGCGCCAGCAGCGAGGGACAGAGAAACATGGATACGCAGTATTTT.

This clone was seen just once. The V gene is TRBV18, the J gene TRBJ1-6; TRBD1 aligns across 8 bases. Per the germline V gene, CDR1 is KGHSH and CDR2 is LQKENI. The CDR3 covers 15 residues. Trimming removed 3 bases from V and 7 bases from J; junction bases left unmatched: 5. The CDR3 DNA is TGTGCCAGCTCACCCGGACAGGGCACGAATTCACCCCTCCACTTT. Amino acid sequence: CASSPGQGTNSPLHF.

The genes are TRBV24-1 and TRBJ2-5, with D possibly matching TRBD2 (5 bases). The CDR3 totals 17 residues. Germline CDR1 and CDR2: KGHDR and SFDVKD. V dropped 4 bases and J dropped 1 base, with 18 bases sitting between them. The CDR3 DNA reads as TGTGCCACCAGTGACTCGGGCGTAGCGCCGACCCAAGAGACCCAGTACTTC. Translated: CATSDSGVAPTQETQYF.

V usage is TRBV10-2 and J usage is TRBJ2-7; the match to TRBD1 covers 10 bases. J gave up 5 bases and V 10 bases, and 8 bases lay outside the gene matches. The CDR3 totals 13 residues. Germline CDR1 reads WSHSY; CDR2 reads SAAADI. Written as DNA, the CDR3 is TGCGCCACCTGGGACAGGGGTAACCACGAGCAGTACTTC. This encodes CATWDRGNHEQYF.

This chain joins TRBV19 and TRBJ1-2; D is unresolved. The CDR3 spans 14 residues. From germline, CDR1 is LNHDA and CDR2 SQIVND (reference sequence). The V end was cut by 5 bases, the J end by 4 bases, with 14 bases between. The CDR3 region is CASSSSQRGYGYTF. The CDR3 DNA reads as TGTGCCAGTAGTTCGTCCCAACGGGGCTATGGCTACACCTTC.

J is TRBJ2-5 and V is TRBV28; D gene uncertain. This CDR3 is 15 amino acids long. Trimming cost V 3 bases and J 2 bases, with 13 bases left between them. Germline V gives CDR1 MDHEN, CDR2 SYDVKM. CDR3 protein: CASSFRRPLQETQYF. The CDR3 DNA is TGTGCCAGCAGTTTCCGCAGGCCCCTACAAGAGACCCAGTACTTC.